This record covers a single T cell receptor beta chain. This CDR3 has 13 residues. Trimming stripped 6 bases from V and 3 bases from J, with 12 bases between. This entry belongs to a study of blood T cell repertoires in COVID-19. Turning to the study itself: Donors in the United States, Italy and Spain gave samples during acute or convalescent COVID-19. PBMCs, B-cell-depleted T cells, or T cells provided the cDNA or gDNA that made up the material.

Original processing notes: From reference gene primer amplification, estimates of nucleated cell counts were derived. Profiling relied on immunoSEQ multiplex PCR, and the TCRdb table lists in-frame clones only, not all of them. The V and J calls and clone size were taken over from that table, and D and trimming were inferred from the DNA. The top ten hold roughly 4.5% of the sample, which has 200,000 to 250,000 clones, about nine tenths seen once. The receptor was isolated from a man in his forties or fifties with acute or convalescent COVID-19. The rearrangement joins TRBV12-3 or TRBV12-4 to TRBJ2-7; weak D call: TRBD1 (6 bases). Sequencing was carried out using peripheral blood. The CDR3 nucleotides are TGTGCCAGCAGCTTCGGACAGATCTACGAGCAGTACTTC. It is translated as CASSFGQIYEQYF.